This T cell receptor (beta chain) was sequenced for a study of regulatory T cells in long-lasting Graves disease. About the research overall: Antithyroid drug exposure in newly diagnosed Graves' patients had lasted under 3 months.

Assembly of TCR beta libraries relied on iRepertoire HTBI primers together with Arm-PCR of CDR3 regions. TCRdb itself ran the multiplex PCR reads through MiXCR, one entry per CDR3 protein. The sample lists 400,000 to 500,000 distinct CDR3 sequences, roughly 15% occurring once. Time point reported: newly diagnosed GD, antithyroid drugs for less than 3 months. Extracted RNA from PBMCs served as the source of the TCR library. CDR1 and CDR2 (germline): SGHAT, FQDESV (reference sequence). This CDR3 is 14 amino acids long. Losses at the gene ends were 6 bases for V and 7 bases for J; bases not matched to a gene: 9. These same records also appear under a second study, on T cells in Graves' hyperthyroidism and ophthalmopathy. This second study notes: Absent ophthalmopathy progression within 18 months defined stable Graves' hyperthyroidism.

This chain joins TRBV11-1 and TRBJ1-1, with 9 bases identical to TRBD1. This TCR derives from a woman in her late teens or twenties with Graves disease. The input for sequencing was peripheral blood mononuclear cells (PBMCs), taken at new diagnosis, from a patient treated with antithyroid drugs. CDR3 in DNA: TGTGCCAGCAGACGTGACAGGGGGAGCGGTGAAGCTTTCTTT. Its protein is CASRRDRGSGEAFF.